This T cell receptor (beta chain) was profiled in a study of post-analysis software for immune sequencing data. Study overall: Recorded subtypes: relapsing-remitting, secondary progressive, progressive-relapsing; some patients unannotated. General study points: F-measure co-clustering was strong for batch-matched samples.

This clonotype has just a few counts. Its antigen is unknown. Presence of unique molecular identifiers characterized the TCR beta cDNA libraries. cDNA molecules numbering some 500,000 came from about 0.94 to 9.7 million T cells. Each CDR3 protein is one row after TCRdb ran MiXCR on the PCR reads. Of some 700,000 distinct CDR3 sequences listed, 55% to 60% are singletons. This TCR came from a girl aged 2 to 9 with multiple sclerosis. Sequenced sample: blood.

As DNA, the CDR3 is TGTGCCAGCAGCTTCTCTCGCACTAGCGGCTCCTACGAGCAGTACTTC. Its protein product is CASSFSRTSGSYEQYF. The chain has TRBV7-3 and TRBJ2-7; TRBD2 aligns across 8 bases. CDR1 and CDR2 from the germline V gene are SGHTA and FQGTGA. This CDR3 is 16 amino acids long. The ends lost 3 bases at V and 0 bases at J; junction bases unmatched: 7. Filled out from reference TRBV7-3 and TRBJ2-7, the complete variable domain reads GAGVSQTPSNKVTEKGKYVELRCDPISGHTALYWYRQSLGQGPEFLIYFQGTGAADDSGLPNDRFFAVRPEGSVSTLKIQRTERGDSAVYLCASSFSRTSGSYEQYFGPGTRLTVT.